This entry lists 32 T cell receptor beta chains sequenced from one sample in a study of T cells in localized non-small cell lung cancer. Data came from immunoSEQ multiplex PCR; TCRdb stores just in-frame clones and leaves some out. The table has about 59,000 clones, about 87% seen once. The sequences come from peripheral blood, collected before any cancer treatment. The receptors come from a man aged 40 to 70 with stage I squamous cell lung carcinoma.

This sequence joins TRBV4-3 and TRBJ2-2, with unresolved D. The CDR3 is made up of 15 amino acids. V lost 4 bases to trimming and J lost 2 bases, with 11 bases between them. Germline-derived CDR1 and CDR2 are LGHNA and YSLEER. CDR3 DNA sequence: TGCGCCAGCAGCCGAGGCGCCCTAAACACCGGGGAGCTGTTTTTT. This sequence encodes CASSRGALNTGELFF.

This clone was recorded only once. The chain links TRBV6-1 to TRBJ1-1; 8 bases align to TRBD1. The CDR3 loop spans 15 amino acids. The germline gives CDR1 MNHNS, CDR2 SASEGT. J gave up 1 base and V 4 bases, and 5 bases lay outside the gene matches. CDR3 loop: CASSASTGGNTEAFF. The CDR3 DNA follows: TGTGCCAGCAGTGCCTCTACAGGGGGGAACACTGAAGCTTTCTTT.

The chain combines TRBV4-1 with TRBJ1-5; D may be TRBD1 (5 bases). Looked up from germline, CDR1 is MGHRA and CDR2 is YSYEKL. The CDR3 is 15 amino acids. Trimming shortened V by 1 base and J by 7 bases, and 14 bases separated the two germline ends. CDR3 coding DNA: TGCGCCAGCAGCCAAGGTGGAACAGGAAGGCAGCCCCAGCATTTT. It translates to CASSQGGTGRQPQHF.

The genes are TRBV5-4 and TRBJ1-1; D might be TRBD1 (5 bases). Per germline, CDR1 SGHNT and CDR2 YYREEE (reference sequence). V was pared by 3 bases and J by 1 base, with 10 bases between. This CDR3 has 14 residues. CDR3 nucleotide sequence: TGTGCCAGCAGCTCGGGACGGGCGAACACTGAAGCTTTCTTT. It yields the protein CASSSGRANTEAFF.

The V and J genes are TRBV7-2 and TRBJ1-6; weak D call: TRBD1 (5 bases). The CDR3 covers 17 residues. The V end lost 2 bases, the J end lost 10 bases, and 21 bases lay between the germline ends. CDR1 SGHTA and CDR2 FQGNSA come from the germline V gene. CDR3 amino acids: CASSLLDSPGRGSPLHF. DNA of the CDR3: TGTGCCAGCAGCTTATTGGATAGCCCAGGGCGGGGATCACCCCTCCACTTT.

In its sample, this clone was seen a few times. The chain has TRBV5-1 and TRBJ2-5; D gene uncertain. This CDR3 contains 14 residues. V shed 5 bases and J shed 4 bases, with 15 bases lying between them. Per the germline V gene, CDR1 is SGHRS and CDR2 is YFSETQ. For the CDR3, the DNA is TGCGCCAGCAGAGAGCAGGAAGGGCGAGAGACCCAGTACTTC. This sequence encodes CASREQEGRETQYF.

V and J are TRBV15 and TRBJ2-2; 9 nucleotides align to TRBD1. This CDR3 is built from 13 residues. Germline V CDR1 and CDR2: LNHNV, YYDKDF (reference sequence). Trimming at V came to 5 bases and at J to 7 bases, leaving 2 bases not matched to a gene. For the CDR3, the DNA is TGTGCCACCAGCGGGACAGGGATCGGGGAGCTGTTTTTT. It translates to CATSGTGIGELFF. Based on the CDR3 plus reference TRBV15 and TRBJ2-2, the full variable domain is DAMVIQNPRYQVTQFGKPVTLSCSQTLNHNVMYWYQQKSSQAPKLLFHYYDKDFNNEADTPDNFQSRRPNTSFCFLDIRSPGLGDTAMYLCATSGTGIGELFFGEGSRLTVL.

The gene calls are TRBV30 and TRBJ2-3; the match to TRBD2 covers 11 bases. The CDR3 runs to 15 residues. After removal of 8 bases from V and 1 base from J, the junction contained 8 bases not matched to a gene. CDR1 is GTSNPN, CDR2 SVGIG, per germline (reference sequence). The CDR3 sequence: CATPGLAAGTDTQYF. For the CDR3, the DNA is TGTGCCACTCCGGGACTAGCGGCGGGCACAGATACGCAGTATTTT.

This chain joins TRBV5-1 and TRBJ2-5; no definite D call. Germline V gene lookup returns CDR1 SGHRS and CDR2 YFSETQ. The CDR3 totals 13 residues. V was shortened by 4 bases and J by 5 bases, with 12 bases between the two germline ends. In DNA form, the CDR3 reads TGCGCCAGCAGCATACTCGCCGAGGAGACCCAGTACTTC. It is translated as CASSILAEETQYF.

As concerns this clone: This same CDR3 is encoded by further DNA sequences in the sample. The V gene is TRBV9, the J gene TRBJ2-7; unclear D gene. Germline V gene sequence: CDR1 SGDLS, CDR2 YYNGEE. V shed 0 bases and J shed 1 base, with 5 bases lying between them. CDR3 length: 13 residues. In DNA, the CDR3 is TGTGCCAGCAGCGTAGGGTCGTCCTACGAGCAGTACTTC. Protein sequence: CASSVGSSYEQYF.

In this sample, this clone turned up once. Additional DNA sequences in this sample encode the identical CDR3. The gene calls are TRBV15 and TRBJ1-4, with a possible D match to TRBD1 (6 bases). The CDR3 is made up of 16 amino acids. CDR1 and CDR2 from the germline V gene are LNHNV and YYDKDF (reference sequence). V was cut by 6 bases and J by 5 bases, with 19 bases left in between. This CDR3 reads CATSKGVILENEKLFF. Written as DNA, the CDR3 is TGTGCCACCAGTAAGGGGGTTATACTAGAAAATGAAAAACTGTTTTTT.

The chain combines TRBV11-2 with TRBJ2-5, with TRBD1 matching over 7 bases. CDR1 is SGHAT and CDR2 is FQNNGV in the germline V gene. The CDR3 extends over 14 amino acids. V dropped 2 bases and J dropped 5; count of bases not matched to a gene: 5. The CDR3 sequence is CASSLQGGPETQYF. As DNA, the CDR3 is TGTGCCAGCAGCTTACAAGGGGGCCCCGAGACCCAGTACTTC.

The rearrangement joins TRBV7-9 to TRBJ2-1, with 9 bases identical to TRBD2. Germline V gene lookup returns CDR1 SEHNR and CDR2 FQNEAQ (reference sequence). This CDR3 has 16 residues. The J segment lost 0 bases and the V segment lost 1 base, leaving 1 base of the junction unmatched. DNA of the CDR3: TGTGCCAGCAGCTTAGATAGCGGGAGCTCCTACAATGAGCAGTTCTTC. This codes for CASSLDSGSSYNEQFF.

This chain connects TRBV4-3 to TRBJ2-3, with TRBD2 matching 9 bases. The trim removed 1 base at V and 11 bases at J, leaving 16 bases unmatched. Germline V gives CDR1 LGHNA, CDR2 YSLEER. The CDR3 is made up of 17 amino acids. This chain's CDR3 is CASSQALRLAVPIRQYF. In DNA form, the CDR3 reads TGCGCCAGCAGCCAAGCGCTTCGACTAGCGGTCCCGATTAGGCAGTATTTT.

This clone was counted once. The chain combines TRBV7-9 with TRBJ2-7; D not certain. There are 13 residues in the CDR3. CDR1 and CDR2 (germline): SEHNR, FQNEAQ (reference sequence). The V gene lost 5 bases and the J gene lost 3 bases, with 11 bases spanning the gap. CDR3 amino acids: CASSADDGYEQYF. The CDR3 DNA is TGTGCCAGCAGCGCTGACGACGGCTACGAGCAGTACTTC.

The genes are TRBV4-2 and TRBJ2-7, with TRBD1 matching 9 bases. Germline-derived CDR1 and CDR2 are LGHNA and YNFKEQ. Trimming at V came to 4 bases and at J to 3 bases, leaving 7 bases not matched to a gene. The CDR3 is 15 amino acids. The CDR3 DNA sequence: TGTGCCAGCAGCCTAGCGACAGGGGGTGACTACGAGCAGTACTTC. It encodes CASSLATGGDYEQYF.

This rearrangement joins TRBV9 to TRBJ1-6; D gene ambiguous. CDR1 is SGDLS, CDR2 YYNGEE, per germline. The V and J ends lost 0 bases and 10 bases respectively, with 8 bases between them. This CDR3 spans 13 amino acids. The CDR3 region has the DNA TGTGCCAGCAGCGTAGACGCACAGTCACCCCTCCACTTT. As protein: CASSVDAQSPLHF.

This chain joins TRBV4-1 and TRBJ2-3; 10 positions match TRBD2. The J segment lost 1 base and the V segment lost 1 base, leaving 2 bases of the junction unmatched. This CDR3 contains 16 residues. The germline V gene has CDR1 MGHRA and CDR2 YSYEKL. This CDR3 reads CASSQVGTSGTDTQYF. CDR3 in DNA: TGCGCCAGCAGCCAAGTTGGGACTAGCGGCACAGATACGCAGTATTTT.

V and J are TRBV14 and TRBJ1-1, with no clear D. V lost 1 base to trimming and J lost 5 bases, with 14 bases between them. The CDR3 has 15 residues. The V gene's germline CDR1 is SGHDN and CDR2 FVKESK. The CDR3 sequence: CASSQGRNAGTEAFF. The CDR3 region has the DNA TGTGCCAGCAGCCAAGGAAGGAACGCGGGGACTGAAGCTTTCTTT.

A single count supports this clone. The chain is built from TRBV7-2 and TRBJ1-4; 9 positions match TRBD1. The CDR3 loop spans 17 amino acids. The germline V gene has CDR1 SGHTA and CDR2 FQGNSA. Unmatched junction bases numbered 13, after V lost 4 bases and J lost 7 bases. The CDR3 loop is CASSSYRGLSTSEKLFF. Here the CDR3 DNA reads TGTGCCAGCAGCTCGTACAGGGGGCTTAGCACGAGTGAAAAACTGTTTTTT.

The chain couples TRBV15 to TRBJ2-7; 7 positions match TRBD2. Trimming removed 0 bases from V and 2 bases from J; junction bases left unmatched: 1. This CDR3 spans 14 amino acids. Germline V CDR1 and CDR2: LNHNV, YYDKDF (reference sequence). The CDR3 sequence is CATSREGGAYEQYF. Here the CDR3 DNA reads TGTGCCACCAGCAGAGAGGGAGGGGCCTACGAGCAGTACTTC.

The V gene is TRBV28, the J gene TRBJ1-1; perhaps TRBD1 as D (5 bases). The CDR3 has 15 residues. CDR1 is MDHEN, CDR2 SYDVKM, per germline. Deletions cut 10 bases from V and 0 bases from J, with 18 bases between. The CDR3 DNA follows: TGTGCCACAGAGAGTGCGGGACGGTTGAACACTGAAGCTTTCTTT. It is translated as CATESAGRLNTEAFF.

This clone has just one count. V usage is TRBV7-6 and J usage is TRBJ2-1, with D possibly TRBD2 on 6 matching bases. Trimming pared 6 bases from V and 9 bases from J, leaving 12 bases between. This CDR3 has 12 amino acids. Germline lookup yields CDR1 SGHVS and CDR2 FNYEAQ. The CDR3 region is CASSTTRTEQFF. The CDR3, as DNA: TGTGCCAGCAGTACGACTAGGACTGAGCAGTTCTTC.

This clone appeared once. This chain uses TRBV20-1 with TRBJ2-1; D is uncertain. From germline, CDR1 is DFQATT and CDR2 SNEGSKA (reference sequence). Trimming took off 6 bases at V and 9 bases at J, with 9 bases between the two ends. This CDR3 has 10 amino acids. The CDR3 DNA sequence: TGCAGTGCCCAGAAGGTTGAGCAGTTCTTC. Translating gives CSAQKVEQFF.

The chain joins TRBV5-6 to TRBJ2-7; no clear D gene. Germline V CDR1 and CDR2: SGHDT, YYEEEE. Trimming shortened V by 2 bases and J by 2 bases, and 11 bases separated the two germline ends. This CDR3 is 14 amino acids long. The CDR3 DNA reads as TGTGCCAGCAGCTTCCCGGGTATGACCTACGAGCAGTACTTC. Translated, it gives CASSFPGMTYEQYF.

This clone was recorded once. V usage is TRBV25-1 and J usage is TRBJ1-2; D ambiguous. Germline loops: CDR1 MGHDK, CDR2 SYGVNS. V was trimmed by 3 bases and J by 8 bases, leaving 10 bases between them. This CDR3 spans 12 amino acids. In DNA form, the CDR3 reads TGTGCCAGCAGTGACGGGGTTTGGGGCTACACCTTC. Translation: CASSDGVWGYTF.

The V and J genes are TRBV14 and TRBJ2-5; D is unclear. This CDR3 is 15 amino acids long. The V gene lost 1 base and the J gene lost 2 bases, with 11 bases spanning the gap. Germline loops: CDR1 SGHDN, CDR2 FVKESK. The CDR3 bases are TGTGCCAGCAGCCAAGGGTTTGGGTCACAAGAGACCCAGTACTTC. Encoded protein: CASSQGFGSQETQYF.

V is TRBV10-3 and J is TRBJ1-4; D unresolved. V lost 8 bases to trimming and J lost 0 bases, with 7 bases between them. Germline CDR1 ENHRY, CDR2 SYGVKD. This CDR3 is built from 13 residues. The CDR3 nucleotides read TGTGCCATCGGAGGTACAACTAATGAAAAACTGTTTTTT. It yields the protein CAIGGTTNEKLFF.

V and J are TRBV5-1 and TRBJ2-2, with D maybe TRBD2 (6 bases). Trimming took 2 bases from V and 6 from J, leaving 11 bases between them. The germline V gene has CDR1 SGHRS and CDR2 YFSETQ. The CDR3 extends over 14 amino acids. CDR3 sequence (DNA): TGCGCCAGCAGCTTCTTGTCGGGAGCCGGGGAGCTGTTTTTT. Encoded protein: CASSFLSGAGELFF.

This rearrangement joins TRBV7-3 to TRBJ2-2, with a possible D match to TRBD2 (5 bases). V shed 6 bases and J shed 7 bases, with 12 bases lying between them. Germline V gives CDR1 SGHTA, CDR2 FQGTGA. The CDR3 totals 13 residues. CDR3 sequence (DNA): TGTGCCAGCAGAAGTAGCGATGGCGGGGAGCTGTTTTTT. Residues: CASRSSDGGELFF.

This sequence joins TRBV9 and TRBJ2-7; D not resolved. From germline, CDR1 is SGDLS and CDR2 YYNGEE. V was pared by 5 bases and J by 6 bases, with 15 bases between. The CDR3 spans 13 residues. The CDR3 here is CASSVGPVGEQYF. The CDR3 bases are TGTGCCAGCAGTGTGGGCCCCGTGGGCGAGCAGTACTTC.

This chain connects TRBV5-6 to TRBJ1-5; TRBD1 might be the D (5 bases). Germline V CDR1 and CDR2: SGHDT, YYEEEE. This CDR3 has 15 residues. Trimming shortened V by 1 base and J by 2 bases, and 10 bases separated the two germline ends. The chain's CDR3 is CASSLWGKRNQPQHF. The CDR3 coding sequence is TGTGCCAGCAGCTTGTGGGGGAAGCGCAATCAGCCCCAGCATTTT.